These 19 T cell receptor beta chains originate from one sample sequenced in a study of PD-1 blockade in classical Hodgkin lymphoma. As to time point: cycle 4 day 1 (C4D1), after less than seven weeks of nivolumab. Every one of the patients relapsed after autologous stem cell transplantation (brentuximab vedotin exposure was variable). Thawed PBMCs were the source of CD4+ T cells, purified by magnetic negative selection. Sequenced by immunoSEQ multiplex PCR; TCRdb stores in-frame clones only, minus some. The sample has 25,000 to 35,000 clones, approximately 80% seen once. Sequenced material: CD4+ T cells from blood, taken before the fourth cycle of nivolumab. The receptor source for this set is a human donor with classical Hodgkin lymphoma.

The chain employs TRBV7-7 and TRBJ2-1, with TRBD2 matching over 7 bases. The CDR3 extends over 13 amino acids. Trimming took 1 base from V and 6 from J; bases not matched to a gene: 0. CDR1 is SSHAT and CDR2 is FNYEAQ in the germline V gene (reference sequence). The CDR3 sequence: CASSLGGGNEQFF. Written as DNA, the CDR3 is TGTGCCAGCAGCTTAGGGGGGGGCAATGAGCAGTTCTTC.

The chain recombines TRBV5-1 with TRBJ1-1; 8 bases are shared with TRBD1. Germline lookup yields CDR1 SGHRS and CDR2 YFSETQ. CDR3 length: 14 amino acids. V was pared by 3 bases and J by 4 bases, with 5 bases of the junction left unmatched. This CDR3 is CASSSTGQGTEAFF. CDR3 coding DNA: TGCGCCAGCAGCTCCACAGGACAGGGCACTGAAGCTTTCTTT.

V usage is TRBV6-6 and J usage is TRBJ2-2; no clear D. The germline gives CDR1 MNHNY, CDR2 SVGAGI (reference sequence). V lost 6 bases to trimming and J lost 4 bases, with 12 bases between them. The CDR3 runs 14 residues. The CDR3 region has the DNA TGTGCCAGCAGCTGGTCCCACGGCACCGGGGAGCTGTTTTTT. Residues: CASSWSHGTGELFF.

J is TRBJ2-3 and V is TRBV5-4; possibly TRBD1 or TRBD2 for D (6 bases each). Germline CDR1 SGHNT, CDR2 YYREEE (reference sequence). The length of the CDR3 is 16 residues. Trimming left V 0 bases short and J 4 bases short, with 15 bases between. CDR3 amino acids: CASSLDPGALADTQYF. CDR3 DNA sequence: TGTGCCAGCAGCTTGGATCCGGGGGCCCTAGCAGATACGCAGTATTTT.

J is TRBJ1-5 and V is TRBV27; no firm D call. The CDR3 runs to 13 residues. Germline assignment: CDR1 MNHEY and CDR2 SMNVEV (reference sequence). V lost 6 bases and J lost 7, with 13 bases in between. The CDR3 protein is CASSKSLVQPQHF. In DNA form, the CDR3 reads TGTGCCAGCAGCAAGAGCCTCGTACAGCCCCAGCATTTT.

V is TRBV7-9 and J is TRBJ2-7, with D maybe TRBD2 (6 bases). This CDR3 contains 15 residues. Trimming removed 3 bases from V and 1 base from J, with 13 bases in between. Looked up from germline, CDR1 is SEHNR and CDR2 is FQNEAQ (reference sequence). The CDR3 DNA follows: TGTGCCAGCAGCTTGGAGGGTGGCATATCCTACGAGCAGTACTTC. Translation gives CASSLEGGISYEQYF.

V gene TRBV5-1 combines with J gene TRBJ2-3; TRBD1 agrees at 9 bases. The CDR3 totals 15 residues. CDR1 and CDR2 from the germline V gene are SGHRS and YFSETQ. V lost 4 bases, J lost 2 bases, and 5 bases stayed unmatched. The CDR3 here is CASSAQGALTDTQYF. CDR3 coding DNA: TGCGCCAGCAGCGCACAGGGGGCGCTCACAGATACGCAGTATTTT.

The genes are TRBV9 and TRBJ2-1; TRBD2 aligns across 10 bases. The V and J ends lost 0 bases and 0 bases, in that order; junction bases with no gene match: 6. Germline V gene data show CDR1 as SGDLS and CDR2 as YYNGEE. The CDR3 sequence is 18 residues long. The CDR3: CASSVETSGSSSYNEQFF. The CDR3 region has the DNA TGTGCCAGCAGCGTAGAGACTAGCGGGTCCAGCTCCTACAATGAGCAGTTCTTC.

The genes are TRBV4-1 and TRBJ1-2, with TRBD1 matching over 9 bases. This CDR3 region has 17 residues. From germline, CDR1 is MGHRA and CDR2 YSYEKL. Germline trimming cut 4 bases from V and 8 bases from J; bases unmatched to any gene: 17. Here the CDR3 DNA reads TGCGCCAGCAGCCCCCAAGCTGCCGGGACAGGGAGGGACGGCTACACCTTC. It translates to CASSPQAAGTGRDGYTF.

This chain links TRBV4-1 with TRBJ1-6; D gene unclear. The germline V and J ends were trimmed by 1 base and 13 bases, with 8 bases remaining between them. Germline V lookup: CDR1 MGHRA, CDR2 YSYEKL. The CDR3 has 12 amino acids. The CDR3 region is CASSQGLWPLHF. The CDR3 DNA reads as TGCGCCAGCAGCCAAGGTCTCTGGCCCCTCCACTTT.

V and J are TRBV5-1 and TRBJ2-1; TRBD2 matches 9 bases. CDR1 is SGHRS, CDR2 YFSETQ, per germline. V was pared by 0 bases and J by 7 bases, with 5 bases of the junction left unmatched. The CDR3 sequence is 15 residues long. The CDR3 loop is CASSLVGSGGNEQFF. Written as DNA, the CDR3 is TGCGCCAGCAGCTTGGTCGGTAGCGGGGGAAATGAGCAGTTCTTC.

The chain employs TRBV20-1 and TRBJ2-1; D gene ambiguous. The CDR3 loop spans 11 amino acids. The germline CDR1 and CDR2 sequences are DFQATT and SNEGSKA (reference sequence). V was clipped by 4 bases and J by 15 bases, with 16 bases between them. The CDR3 DNA reads TGCAGTGCTACTCATGGGTTTTACGGGTTCTTC. This codes for CSATHGFYGFF.

The CDR3 region is CATGHREPNSPLHF. The CDR3 DNA sequence: TGTGCCACCGGCCACAGGGAACCAAATTCACCCCTCCACTTT. V gene TRBV19 combines with J gene TRBJ1-6, with D possibly matching TRBD1 (6 bases). Germline V gives CDR1 LNHDA, CDR2 SQIVND (reference sequence). With 10 bases removed from V and 7 bases from J, the gap between germline ends came to 17 bases. This CDR3 has 14 amino acids.

The chain joins TRBV6-6 to TRBJ1-1, with 10 bases that match TRBD1. V was pared by 5 bases and J by 6 bases, with 12 bases of the junction left unmatched. The CDR3 spans 16 residues. Germline V gene data show CDR1 as MNHNY and CDR2 as SVGAGI (reference sequence). CDR3 nucleotides: TGTGCCAGCAGTCACGGGACAGGGGTTGGGGGCGCTGAAGCTTTCTTT. Protein sequence: CASSHGTGVGGAEAFF.

The rearrangement uses TRBV5-1 and TRBJ1-1, with TRBD1 as a possible D gene (5 bases). The germline V gene encodes CDR1 SGHRS and CDR2 YFSETQ. Trimming took off 4 bases at V and 1 base at J, with 8 bases between the two ends. CDR3 size: 13 residues. CDR3 protein: CASSLGTNTEAFF. The CDR3 DNA reads TGCGCCAGCAGCCTAGGGACGAACACTGAAGCTTTCTTT.

This rearrangement joins TRBV18 to TRBJ2-7; D is possibly TRBD2 (5 bases). Trimming pared 3 bases from V and 5 bases from J, leaving 20 bases between. Germline V gives CDR1 KGHSH, CDR2 LQKENI. The CDR3 is 16 amino acids. The DNA for the CDR3 is TGTGCCAGCTCACCGAGTTTGCAGTACGGGGTGGACGAGCAGTACTTC. This translates into CASSPSLQYGVDEQYF.

CDR3 sequence reads: CASLGGIAYEQYF. As DNA, the CDR3 is TGCGCCAGCCTTGGGGGGATCGCCTACGAGCAGTACTTC. This chain links TRBV5-1 with TRBJ2-7; D perhaps matches TRBD2 (6 bases). V was pared by 7 bases and J by 2 bases, with 13 bases between. In germline, CDR1 is SGHRS, CDR2 YFSETQ. There are 13 residues in the CDR3.

The chain recombines TRBV9 with TRBJ1-4; no reliable D call. CDR1 SGDLS and CDR2 YYNGEE come from the germline V gene. Trimming cost V 0 bases and J 0 bases, with 15 bases left between them. This CDR3 is built from 18 residues. Here the CDR3 DNA reads TGTGCCAGCAGCGTAGGACCGTCGCAGTATGCAACTAATGAAAAACTGTTTTTT. The encoded protein is CASSVGPSQYATNEKLFF. The variable domain in full, with the rest retrieved from reference TRBV9 and TRBJ1-4, is DSGVTQTPKHLITATGQRVTLRCSPRSGDLSVYWYQQSLDQGLQFLIQYYNGEERAKGNILERFSAQQFPDLHSELNLSSLELGDSALYFCASSVGPSQYATNEKLFFGSGTQLSVL.

The sample holds one count of this clone. The gene calls are TRBV5-4 and TRBJ2-3; 7 positions agree with TRBD2. Germline values: CDR1 SGHNT, CDR2 YYREEE (reference sequence). V shed 0 bases, J shed 2 bases, and the junction held 9 bases outside the gene matches. The CDR3 has 17 residues. CDR3 protein: CASSLASLAGVTDTQYF. The CDR3 nucleotides read TGTGCCAGCAGCTTGGCCTCCTTGGCGGGGGTCACAGATACGCAGTATTTT.